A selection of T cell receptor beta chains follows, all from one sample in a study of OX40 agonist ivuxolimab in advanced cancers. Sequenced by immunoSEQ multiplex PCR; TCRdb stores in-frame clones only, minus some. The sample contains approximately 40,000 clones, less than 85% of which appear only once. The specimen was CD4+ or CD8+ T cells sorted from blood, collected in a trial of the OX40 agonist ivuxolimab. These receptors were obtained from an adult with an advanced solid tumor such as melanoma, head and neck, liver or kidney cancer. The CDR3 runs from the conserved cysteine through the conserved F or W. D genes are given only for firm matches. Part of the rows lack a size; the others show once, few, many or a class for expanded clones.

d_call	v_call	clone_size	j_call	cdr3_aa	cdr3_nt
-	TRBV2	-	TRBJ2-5	CASSEEYSWEQYF	TGTGCCAGCAGTGAGGAGTATTCCTGGGAGCAGTACTTC
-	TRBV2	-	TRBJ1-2	CASIGRADYGYTF	TGTGCCAGCATAGGGAGGGCTGACTATGGCTACACCTTC
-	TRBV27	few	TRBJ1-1	CASSPGDARTEAFF	TGTGCCAGCAGCCCAGGGGACGCGAGGACTGAAGCTTTCTTT
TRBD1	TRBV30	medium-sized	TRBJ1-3	CAWSQGAGGNTIYF	TGTGCCTGGAGTCAGGGGGCGGGTGGAAACACCATATATTTT
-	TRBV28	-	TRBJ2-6	CASSAGTFGANVLTF	TGTGCCAGCAGTGCCGGGACATTCGGGGCCAACGTCCTGACTTTC
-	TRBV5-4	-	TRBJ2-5	CASSGRFAGRGETQYF	TGTGCCAGCAGCGGTCGTTTCGCGGGGAGGGGGGAGACCCAGTACTTC
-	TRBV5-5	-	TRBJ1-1	CASSLIMNTEAFF	TGTGCCAGCAGCTTGATCATGAACACTGAAGCTTTCTTT
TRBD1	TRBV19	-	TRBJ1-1	CASSIPGTGFPEAFF	TGTGCCAGTAGTATCCCTGGGACAGGCTTTCCTGAAGCTTTCTTT
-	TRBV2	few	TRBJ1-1	CASSGQQIEAFF	TGTGCCAGCAGTGGGCAACAGATTGAAGCTTTCTTT
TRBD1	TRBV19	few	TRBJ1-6	CASSIEGAGSPLHF	TGTGCCAGTAGTATTGAGGGGGCCGGTTCACCCCTCCACTTT
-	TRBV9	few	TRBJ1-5	CASSPRGQQNQPQHF	TGTGCCAGCAGCCCCCGAGGGCAACAAAATCAGCCCCAGCATTTT
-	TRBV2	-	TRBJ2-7	CASSVREPYEQYF	TGTGCCAGCAGTGTTCGGGAGCCGTACGAGCAGTACTTC
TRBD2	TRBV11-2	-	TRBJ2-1	CASSSPSGIKNNEQFF	TGTGCCAGCAGCTCCCCAAGCGGGATAAAAAACAATGAGCAGTTCTTC
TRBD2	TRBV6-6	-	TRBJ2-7	CASSSGLAIEQYF	TGTGCCAGCAGCTCGGGACTAGCCATCGAGCAGTACTTC
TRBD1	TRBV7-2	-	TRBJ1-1	CATNDRVRTEAFF	TGTGCCACCAACGACAGGGTTCGGACTGAAGCTTTCTTT
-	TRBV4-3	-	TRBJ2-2	CASSQYRDILYTGELFF	TGCGCCAGCAGCCAATACCGGGACATTCTATACACCGGGGAGCTGTTTTTT
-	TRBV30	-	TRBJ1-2	CAWRSGGITYGYTF	TGTGCCTGGAGGAGCGGAGGGATAACCTATGGCTACACCTTC
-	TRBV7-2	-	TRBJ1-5	CASSSRQDQPQHF	TGTGCCAGCAGTTCCCGACAGGATCAGCCCCAGCATTTT
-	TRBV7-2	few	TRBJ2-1	CASLYYNEQFF	TGTGCCAGCCTCTACTACAATGAGCAGTTCTTC
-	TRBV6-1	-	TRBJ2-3	CASSEGKTALGGDTQYF	TGTGCCAGCAGTGAAGGGAAGACGGCCCTCGGGGGAGATACGCAGTATTTT
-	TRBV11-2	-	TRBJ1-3	CASRPGVAGNTIYF	TGTGCCAGCAGGCCCGGGGTGGCTGGAAACACCATATATTTT
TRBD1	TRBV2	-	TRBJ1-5	CANRQGAGSNQPQHF	TGTGCCAACAGACAGGGGGCAGGTAGCAATCAGCCCCAGCATTTT
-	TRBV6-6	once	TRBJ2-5	CASARGETQYF	TGTGCCAGTGCAAGGGGCGAGACCCAGTACTTC
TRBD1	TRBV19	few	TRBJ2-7	CASSRGTGTISYEQYF	TGTGCCAGTAGTCGTGGGACAGGGACGATATCCTACGAGCAGTACTTC
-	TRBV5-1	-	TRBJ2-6	CASSLSSGANVLTF	TGCGCCAGCAGCTTGTCCTCTGGGGCCAACGTCCTGACTTTC
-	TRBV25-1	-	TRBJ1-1	CASSEYNTEAFF	TGTGCCAGCAGTGAATACAACACTGAAGCTTTCTTT
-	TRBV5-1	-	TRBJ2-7	CASSLELGTTISYEQYF	TGCGCCAGCAGCTTGGAGTTAGGCACAACCATCTCCTACGAGCAGTACTTC
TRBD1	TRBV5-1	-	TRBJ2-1	CASSSTQWTGNEQFF	TGCGCCAGCAGCTCAACGCAGTGGACAGGGAATGAGCAGTTCTTC
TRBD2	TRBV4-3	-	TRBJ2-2	CASSPGLAGAGELFF	TGCGCCAGCAGCCCGGGACTAGCGGGAGCCGGGGAGCTGTTTTTT
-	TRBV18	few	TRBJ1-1	CASSLQANTEAFF	TGTGCCAGCTCTCTCCAGGCGAACACTGAAGCTTTCTTT
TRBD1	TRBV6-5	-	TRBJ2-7	CASSYGDRTYEQYF	TGTGCCAGCAGTTACGGGGACAGGACCTACGAGCAGTACTTC
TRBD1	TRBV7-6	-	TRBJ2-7	CASSLGQGAVKDEQYF	TGTGCCAGCAGCCTAGGACAGGGGGCGGTGAAGGACGAGCAGTACTTC
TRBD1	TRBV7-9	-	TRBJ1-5	CASSFVTGEQPQHF	TGTGCCAGCAGCTTCGTGACAGGGGAGCAGCCCCAGCATTTT
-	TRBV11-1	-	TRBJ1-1	CASSPSRRAGRGAFF	TGTGCCAGCAGTCCTTCTCGGCGGGCGGGCCGGGGAGCTTTCTTT
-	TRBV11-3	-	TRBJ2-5	CASSFAYSPETQYF	TGTGCCAGCAGCTTTGCATACAGTCCGGAGACCCAGTACTTC
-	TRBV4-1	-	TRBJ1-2	CASSQHSGGGYTF	TGCGCCAGCAGCCAACATTCCGGTGGGGGCTACACCTTC
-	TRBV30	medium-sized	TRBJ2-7	CAWTHGGYEQYF	TGTGCCTGGACTCACGGGGGATACGAGCAGTACTTC
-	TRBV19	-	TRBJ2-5	CASTNDHGETQYF	TGTGCCAGTACTAATGACCACGGGGAGACCCAGTACTTC
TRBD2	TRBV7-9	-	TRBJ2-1	CASSFRDGLAGKEQFF	TGTGCCAGCAGCTTCAGGGACGGACTAGCGGGTAAAGAGCAGTTCTTC
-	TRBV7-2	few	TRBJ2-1	CASTWEAENNEQFF	TGTGCCAGCACCTGGGAGGCGGAGAACAATGAGCAGTTCTTC
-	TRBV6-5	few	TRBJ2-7	CASSWSSSYEQYF	TGTGCCAGCAGTTGGAGCAGCTCCTACGAGCAGTACTTC
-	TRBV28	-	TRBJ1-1	CASSFNEAFF	TGTGCCAGTTCGTTCAATGAAGCTTTCTTT
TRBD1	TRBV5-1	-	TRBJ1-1	CASSWGTGAEAFF	TGCGCCAGCAGCTGGGGGACAGGGGCTGAAGCTTTCTTT
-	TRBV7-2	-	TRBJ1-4	CASSSRTSTNEKLFF	TGTGCCAGCAGCTCAAGGACAAGCACTAATGAAAAACTGTTTTTT
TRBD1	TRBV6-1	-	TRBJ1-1	CASSGDRSNTEAFF	TGTGCCAGCAGTGGGGACAGGAGCAACACTGAAGCTTTCTTT
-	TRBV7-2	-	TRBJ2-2	CASSLRASRELFF	TGTGCCAGCAGCTTAAGGGCGAGCAGGGAGCTGTTTTTT
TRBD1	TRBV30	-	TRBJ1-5	CAWRDRVGQPQHF	TGTGCCTGGAGGGACAGGGTTGGTCAGCCCCAGCATTTT
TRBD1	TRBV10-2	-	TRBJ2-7	CASTGTGPYEQYF	TGCGCCAGCACAGGGACAGGCCCCTACGAGCAGTACTTC